This T cell receptor (beta chain) was captured in a study of blood T cell repertoires in COVID-19. With V trimmed by 6 bases and J by 3 bases, 9 bases remained unmatched. CDR1 is MNHEY, CDR2 SMNVEV, per germline (reference sequence). The CDR3 has 15 amino acids. Method: immunoSEQ multiplex PCR; TCRdb's copy keeps in-frame clones and lacks some. The data contain under 200,000 clones, 80% to 90% of them seen just once; the ten biggest clones take up approximately 8%. The sequence derives from a man in his sixties with acute or convalescent COVID-19. The sequenced material came from peripheral blood. This chain connects TRBV27 to TRBJ2-7; 9 bases are shared with TRBD1. CDR3: CASRPGTGTYYEQYF. In DNA form, the CDR3 reads TGTGCCAGCAGACCCGGGACAGGGACTTACTACGAGCAGTACTTC.